This T cell receptor (beta chain) was retrieved from a study of cytomegalovirus exposure and HLA in healthy donors. The V end lost 3 bases, the J end lost 9 bases, and 6 bases lay between the germline ends. Germline lookup yields CDR1 MGHDK and CDR2 SYGVNS. This CDR3 comprises 11 residues. The PCR contained 60 Vbeta and 13 Jbeta primers. Clones were sequenced by immunoSEQ multiplex PCR, and TCRdb holds only the in-frame ones, with some missing. The sample includes 150,000 to 200,000 clones, 85% to 90% of them seen just once. The chain has TRBV25-1 and TRBJ2-1, with D unresolved. The clonotype originates from a young woman in good health and CMV-seronegative. The sequencing input was PBMCs. The CDR3 DNA follows: TGTGCCAGCAGTGACCCGGGTGAGCAGTTCTTC. Amino acids: CASSDPGEQFF.